This section outlines one T cell receptor beta chain sequence together with its context. Its antigen is unknown. No much larger clonotype is one base removed from it; base qualities were not supplied. Unmatched junction bases come to 4, with V trimmed by 5 bases and J by 8 bases. The CDR3 runs 15 amino acids, cysteine and phenylalanine included. Just CDR3 DNA is preserved here, 45 bases in frame from base 1. CDR1 and CDR2 (SGHTA, FQGNSA) derive from the germline V gene. The source of the sample is a study of T cell responses to AZD1222 COVID-19 vaccine (dated by TCRdb to about 2021). General notes on the study: A total of about 230 trial participants underwent TCR sequencing, of whom about 210 received two doses of AZD1222 and about 25 received two doses of the MenACWY control vaccine. Trial participants were enrolled by age into subgroups of 18-55, 56-69 and 70-plus years, and around 150, 29 and 61 TCR-sequenced participants, respectively, were included in these subgroups.

The CDR3 regions of human TCRbeta chains were subjected to immunosequencing. Regarding the original processing steps: Repertoire TCRs were matched against a reference library of SARS-CoV-2-specific TCRs generated with the MIRA antigen-specificity platform. Breadth was defined as the fraction of unique TCRs that were SARS-CoV-2-associated, and depth was defined as the fraction of total T cells that were SARS-CoV-2-associated. Using the MIRA data, each spike-specific TCR was assigned both to the spike region to which the TCR was reactive and to a CD4 or CD8 class. Log10-transformed breadth and depth values were compared by one-way ANOVA with Sidak's multiple comparisons tests. The immuneACCESS repertoire file appears here via TCRdb, limited to in-frame rearrangements. These files lack a portion of the clones; in checked studies, under half of the deficit traces to unresolved V genes, and the cause of the others is not known. V and J calls and clone size are copied from that table; D and trimming were computed from the DNA. This sample holds 250,000 to 300,000 clones; around 93% were observed only once. The ten biggest clones cover less than 0.65% of the sample.

According to the study, the label for this sample's time point signals: about 28 days (+/-7) after the second vaccine dose. AZD1222 recipients with second doses at about 4 weeks or about 12 weeks were pooled, because spike-specific TCR depth and breadth did not differ between schedules. Vaccinee samples came from UK trials COV001 and COV002, including a single-blind randomized controlled phase 2/3 trial of AZD1222 (ChAdOx1 nCoV-19) in healthy adults. For TCRbeta chain sequencing, PBMC samples from trial participants were taken at day 0 and at day 28 after the second dose. The research as a whole found: Conclusions about previously exposed vaccinees were limited because only five to seven AZD1222 recipients were SARS-CoV-2 seropositive at baseline. Most participants were white British and females outnumbered males, and the authors suggested that clonal diversity may have been underestimated. Reportedly, almost half of the unique spike-specific TCRs recognized epitopes lying outside the regions that are mutated in the B.1.351 and B.1.1.7 variants. In the small 56-69-year group, the increase in depth fell short of significance, most likely because of low power. Vaccine-associated CD4 TCRs spanned the whole spike protein, with dominant responses in regions 160-218 and 743-854. After two AZD1222 doses, both the breadth and the depth of spike-specific TCRs were significantly higher than at day 0 and than in MenACWY recipients. Because no day 14 peak-response samples were available, repertoires were characterized only after the peak T cell response.

The origin of this receptor is an adult who received the AZD1222 COVID-19 vaccine. The sequences come from peripheral blood, collected 28 days after the second AZD1222 dose. The chain couples TRBV7-2 to TRBJ2-1; TRBD2 fits 15 bases in the junction. The bases are TGTGCCAGCAGCACCGGGACTAGCGGGAGGTATGAGCAGTTCTTC. This yields the protein CASSTGTSGRYEQFF.